Below are 18 T cell receptor beta chains sequenced from a single sample in a study of blood T cell repertoires in COVID-19. TCRdb's copy holds only in-frame clones and misses some; the assay was immunoSEQ multiplex PCR. The data hold about 94,000 clones, with about 80% observed a single time. Sequencing input: peripheral blood. These receptors came from a man aged 60 to 75 with acute or convalescent COVID-19.

V is TRBV28 and J is TRBJ1-5, with D unclear. V lost 3 bases, J lost 0 bases, and 6 bases lay in between. Per germline, CDR1 MDHEN and CDR2 SYDVKM. CDR3 size: 14 residues. CDR3: CASSLGHSNQPQHF. CDR3 nucleotide sequence: TGTGCCAGCAGTTTGGGCCATAGCAATCAGCCCCAGCATTTT.

This chain links TRBV28 with TRBJ2-7; weak D call: TRBD1 (7 bases). CDR1 MDHEN and CDR2 SYDVKM come from the germline V gene. The V and J ends lost 10 bases and 7 bases respectively, with 26 bases between them. The CDR3 runs 15 residues. The CDR3 DNA follows: TGTGCCACCTGGGGATGGAGGGGGCAACTGGGGGAGCAGTACTTC. Translated: CATWGWRGQLGEQYF.

This chain links TRBV4-2 with TRBJ2-3, with TRBD2 matching 9 bases. The CDR3 is made up of 14 amino acids. Germline CDR1 is LGHNA and CDR2 is YNFKEQ. Trimming cost V 4 bases and J 4 bases; bases outside gene matches: 3. CDR3 region: CASSPGLASDTQYF. Here the CDR3 DNA reads TGTGCCAGCAGCCCGGGACTAGCCTCAGATACGCAGTATTTT.

The chain combines TRBV11-3 with TRBJ1-1; 7 nucleotides align to TRBD1. This CDR3 is 14 amino acids long. With 2 bases clipped from V and 2 bases from J, the junction kept 2 bases outside the gene matches. Germline-derived CDR1 and CDR2 are SGHNT and YENEEA. CDR3 DNA: TGTGCCAGCAGCTTAACAGGGGACAACACTGAAGCTTTCTTT. It specifies CASSLTGDNTEAFF.

The chain employs TRBV30 and TRBJ1-1; D perhaps matches TRBD1 (6 bases). Germline V lookup: CDR1 GTSNPN, CDR2 SVGIG (reference sequence). The CDR3 loop spans 13 amino acids. V was pared by 5 bases and J by 1 base, with 11 bases between. CDR3 sequence (DNA): TGTGCCTGGGAAGTACAGGGGAACACTGAAGCTTTCTTT. This sequence encodes CAWEVQGNTEAFF.

The chain carries TRBV7-9 and TRBJ1-2, with 9 bases aligning to TRBD1. The ends lost 4 bases at V and 6 bases at J; junction bases unmatched: 6. Per the germline V gene, CDR1 is SEHNR and CDR2 is FQNEAQ (reference sequence). This CDR3 has 14 amino acids. The DNA for the CDR3 is TGTGCCAGCAGCTCCTTGGACAGGGGAAATGGCTACACCTTC. Translation: CASSSLDRGNGYTF.

J is TRBJ1-1 and V is TRBV28, with 8 bases aligning to TRBD1. V shed 4 bases and J 6 bases; nucleotides not matched to a gene: 7. Germline CDR1 is MDHEN and CDR2 is SYDVKM. The CDR3 extends over 14 amino acids. The CDR3 nucleotides read TGTGCCAGCAGTTCCCTCGGACAGGGCTCTGAAGCTTTCTTT. This codes for CASSSLGQGSEAFF.

The V gene is TRBV7-9, the J gene TRBJ1-1; D is unresolved. Germline assignment: CDR1 SEHNR and CDR2 FQNEAQ (reference sequence). V lost 5 bases to trimming and J lost 10 bases, with 11 bases between them. The CDR3 consists of 11 residues. This CDR3 is CASSRRLGAFF. The CDR3, as DNA: TGTGCCAGCAGCCGCAGGTTGGGAGCTTTCTTT. The whole variable domain, remainder taken from reference TRBV7-9 and TRBJ1-1, is DTGVSQNPRHKITKRGQNVTFRCDPISEHNRLYWYRQTLGQGPEFLTYFQNEAQLEKSRLLSDRFSAERPKGSFSTLEIQRTEQGDSAMYLCASSRRLGAFFGQGTRLTVV.

The J gene is TRBJ1-1, the V gene TRBV30; 9 nucleotides match TRBD1. The CDR3 sequence is 15 residues long. The trim removed 2 bases at V and 0 bases at J, leaving 4 bases unmatched. In germline, CDR1 is GTSNPN, CDR2 SVGIG (reference sequence). DNA of the CDR3: TGTGCCTGGAGTCGGGGACAGGGCCTGAACACTGAAGCTTTCTTT. Translating it yields CAWSRGQGLNTEAFF.

This clone was seen just once. The chain carries TRBV7-2 and TRBJ2-3, with 8 bases fitting TRBD2. The CDR3 runs 14 residues. Trimming took 3 bases from V and 5 from J; bases not matched to a gene: 4. Germline V gene lookup returns CDR1 SGHTA and CDR2 FQGNSA. CDR3 loop: CASSFNGGGDTQYF. The CDR3 DNA sequence: TGTGCCAGCAGCTTCAACGGGGGGGGAGATACGCAGTATTTT.

This chain connects TRBV11-2 to TRBJ2-5, with 11 bases lining up with TRBD2. The CDR3 sequence is 15 residues long. CDR1 is SGHAT and CDR2 is FQNNGV in the germline V gene. V shed 5 bases and J 1 base; nucleotides not matched to a gene: 3. The CDR3 DNA sequence: TGTGCCAGCAGCCCCGGGACTAGCGGCCAAGAGACCCAGTACTTC. The encoded protein is CASSPGTSGQETQYF.

V usage is TRBV12-3 or TRBV12-4 and J usage is TRBJ1-1; D might be TRBD1 (5 bases). V shed 3 bases and J shed 1 base, with 6 bases lying between them. There are 13 residues in the CDR3. This CDR3 reads CASSFQGNTEAFF. The CDR3 bases are TGTGCCAGCAGTTTTCAGGGGAACACTGAAGCTTTCTTT.

The chain links TRBV7-3 to TRBJ1-2, with a weak D call TRBD1 (5 bases). The CDR3 spans 13 residues. The V end was cut by 4 bases, the J end by 7 bases, with 13 bases between. Germline V CDR1 and CDR2: SGHTA, FQGTGA. CDR3 DNA sequence: TGTGCCAGCAGCTCTCAGGGAGGGCTTGGCTACACCTTC. Protein product: CASSSQGGLGYTF.

V gene TRBV6-5 combines with J gene TRBJ1-1; D might be TRBD1 (6 bases). The CDR3 is made up of 14 amino acids. The V and J ends lost 6 bases and 0 bases respectively, with 11 bases between them. Germline CDR1 and CDR2: MNHEY and SVGAGI. The CDR3 here is CASRGQLVNTEAFF. Written as DNA, the CDR3 is TGTGCCAGCAGAGGACAGTTAGTGAACACTGAAGCTTTCTTT.

A note on this clone: A read error may produce the germline difference seen at one junction end. The rearrangement uses TRBV30 and TRBJ1-2; 8 bases map to TRBD1. The CDR3 loop spans 11 amino acids. The V gene's germline CDR1 is GTSNPN and CDR2 SVGIG (reference sequence). The chain's CDR3 is CAWSVRGQENF. In nucleotides, the CDR3 is TGTGCCTGGAGTGTACGGGGACAGGAAAACTTC.

The chain recombines TRBV28 with TRBJ2-7, with D perhaps matching TRBD1 (5 bases). The CDR3 runs 13 residues. V was cut by 6 bases and J by 4 bases, with 13 bases left in between. The V gene's germline CDR1 is MDHEN and CDR2 SYDVKM. CDR3 nucleotides: TGTGCCAGCAGCAGGGCAGGAGAGTACGAGCAGTACTTC. This encodes CASSRAGEYEQYF.

The V call is TRBV5-1, the J call TRBJ2-1; tentative D call: TRBD2 (5 bases). This CDR3 region has 13 residues. Trimming cost V 4 bases and J 7 bases, with 12 bases left between them. Germline V gene lookup returns CDR1 SGHRS and CDR2 YFSETQ. The CDR3 reads CASSHGVRNEQFF. DNA of the CDR3: TGCGCCAGCAGCCACGGGGTCCGAAATGAGCAGTTCTTC.

This rearrangement joins TRBV19 to TRBJ1-3; unclear D gene. The CDR3 sequence is 14 residues long. V was clipped by 6 bases and J by 0 bases, with 9 bases between them. Germline values: CDR1 LNHDA, CDR2 SQIVND (reference sequence). The CDR3 is CASSSSISGNTIYF. Here the CDR3 DNA reads TGTGCCAGTAGCTCATCTATCTCTGGAAACACCATATATTTT.